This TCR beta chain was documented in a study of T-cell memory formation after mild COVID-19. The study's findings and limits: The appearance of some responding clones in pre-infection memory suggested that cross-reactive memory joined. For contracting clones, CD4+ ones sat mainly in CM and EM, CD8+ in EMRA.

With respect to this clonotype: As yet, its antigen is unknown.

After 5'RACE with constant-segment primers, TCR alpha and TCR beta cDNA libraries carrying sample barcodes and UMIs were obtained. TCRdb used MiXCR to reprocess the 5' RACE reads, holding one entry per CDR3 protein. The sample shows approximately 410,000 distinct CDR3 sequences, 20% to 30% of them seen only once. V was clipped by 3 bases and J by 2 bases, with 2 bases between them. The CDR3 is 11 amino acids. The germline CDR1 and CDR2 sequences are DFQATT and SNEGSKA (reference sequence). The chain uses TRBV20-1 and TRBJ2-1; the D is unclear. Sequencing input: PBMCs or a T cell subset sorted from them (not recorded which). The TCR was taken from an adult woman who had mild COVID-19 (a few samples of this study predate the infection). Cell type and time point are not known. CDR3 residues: CSARAYNEQFF. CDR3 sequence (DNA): TGCAGTGCTAGGGCCTACAATGAGCAGTTCTTC.